The T cell receptor (beta chain) under discussion was sequenced for a study of PD-1 blockade in classical Hodgkin lymphoma. Overall study results and limits: Baseline diversity resembling that of newly diagnosed patients was seen in complete responders.

Remarks on this clone: Its antigen is unknown.

The J segment lost 5 bases and the V segment lost 4 bases, leaving 10 bases of the junction unmatched. Germline V gene data show CDR1 as LNHNV and CDR2 as YYDKDF (reference sequence). This CDR3 spans 15 amino acids. The method was immunoSEQ multiplex PCR; TCRdb's version includes in-frame clones alone and lacks a portion of them. The sample contains roughly 49,000 clones, around 89% of which appear only once. The sample's time point: cycle 4 day 1 (C4D1), after 6 weeks of nivolumab. Brentuximab vedotin exposure varied, and every patient relapsed after autologous stem cell transplantation. Complete response, partial response or progressive disease made up the best responses.

The TCR was taken from a human donor with classical Hodgkin lymphoma. The starting material was peripheral blood mononuclear cells (PBMCs), obtained before the fourth cycle of nivolumab. The genes are TRBV15 and TRBJ1-2, with 7 bases that match TRBD1. CDR3 loop: CATSKGMDRSYGYTF. The CDR3 bases are TGTGCCACCAGCAAAGGGATGGACAGGAGTTATGGCTACACCTTC.